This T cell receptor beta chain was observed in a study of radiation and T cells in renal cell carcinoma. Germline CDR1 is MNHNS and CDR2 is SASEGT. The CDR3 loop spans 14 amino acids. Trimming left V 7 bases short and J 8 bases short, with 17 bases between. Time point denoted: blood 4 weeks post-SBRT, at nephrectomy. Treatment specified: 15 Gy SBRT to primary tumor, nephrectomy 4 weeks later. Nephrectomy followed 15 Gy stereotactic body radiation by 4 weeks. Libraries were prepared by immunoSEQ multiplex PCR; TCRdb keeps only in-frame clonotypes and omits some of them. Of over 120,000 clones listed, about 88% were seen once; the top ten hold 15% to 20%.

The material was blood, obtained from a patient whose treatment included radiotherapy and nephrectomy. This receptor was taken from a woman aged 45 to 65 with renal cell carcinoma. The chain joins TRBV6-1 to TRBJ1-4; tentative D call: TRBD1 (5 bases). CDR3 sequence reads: CASTWQGQGEKLFF. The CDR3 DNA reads TGTGCCAGCACTTGGCAGGGCCAAGGGGAAAAACTGTTTTTT.